This T cell receptor beta chain is drawn from a study of somatic mutations in cytotoxic T cells in rheumatoid arthritis. This CDR3 comprises 14 residues. From germline, CDR1 is SGHNT and CDR2 YYREEE (reference sequence). V lost 0 bases and J lost 7, with 13 bases in between. This table comes from immunoSEQ multiplex PCR, and its TCRdb copy is limited to in-frame clones, with some not included. The sample yields 21,000 or so clones, about 82% seen once. Sequencing was carried out using CD8+ T cells sorted from blood. This TCR derives from an adult with rheumatoid arthritis. The chain uses TRBV5-4 and TRBJ2-5; D possibly corresponds to TRBD2 (6 bases). The DNA of the CDR3 is TGTGCCAGCAGCTTGGTGCCTACGGAGGGGACCCAGTACTTC. Translation gives CASSLVPTEGTQYF. Full variable domain (remainder filled in from reference TRBV5-4 and TRBJ2-5): ETGVTQSPTHLIKTRGQQVTLRCSSQSGHNTVSWYQQALGQGPQFIFQYYREEENGRGNFPPRFSGLQFPNYSSELNVNALELDDSALYLCASSLVPTEGTQYFGPGTRLLVL.